The sequence of this TCR beta chain was determined in a study of T cells in Graves' hyperthyroidism and ophthalmopathy. Amplification yielded TCR beta CDR3 regions, with RNA transcripts as the source. TCR CDR3 regions were first amplified by RT-PCR with HTBI primers. TCRdb re-analysed the multiplex PCR reads in MiXCR, keeping a single row per CDR3 protein. The sample gives under 350,000 distinct CDR3 sequences, 17% of which show up once; approximately 60% is in the top ten. Ophthalmopathy cases scored 3 or more on the Clinical Activity Score and 4 or more on NOSPECS grade, with duration below 3 months. Exclusion criteria comprised uncontrolled infection, other autoimmune disease, pregnancy or lactation. Clinical symptoms, serum thyroxine and TRAb, thyroid ultrasound and orbital computed tomography were used for the diagnoses. This clonotype was obtained from a woman aged 55-69 years with Graves' ophthalmopathy. Sample: blood.

The CDR3 nucleotides are TGTGCCAGCAGTAGCGGGGGGACAGATACGCAGTATTTT. Amino acids: CASSSGGTDTQYF. The chain joins TRBV6-1 to TRBJ2-3; 9 nucleotides agree with TRBD2. The CDR3 runs 13 residues. The J segment lost 3 bases and the V segment lost 5 bases, leaving 0 bases of the junction unmatched. Germline loops: CDR1 MNHNS, CDR2 SASEGT.